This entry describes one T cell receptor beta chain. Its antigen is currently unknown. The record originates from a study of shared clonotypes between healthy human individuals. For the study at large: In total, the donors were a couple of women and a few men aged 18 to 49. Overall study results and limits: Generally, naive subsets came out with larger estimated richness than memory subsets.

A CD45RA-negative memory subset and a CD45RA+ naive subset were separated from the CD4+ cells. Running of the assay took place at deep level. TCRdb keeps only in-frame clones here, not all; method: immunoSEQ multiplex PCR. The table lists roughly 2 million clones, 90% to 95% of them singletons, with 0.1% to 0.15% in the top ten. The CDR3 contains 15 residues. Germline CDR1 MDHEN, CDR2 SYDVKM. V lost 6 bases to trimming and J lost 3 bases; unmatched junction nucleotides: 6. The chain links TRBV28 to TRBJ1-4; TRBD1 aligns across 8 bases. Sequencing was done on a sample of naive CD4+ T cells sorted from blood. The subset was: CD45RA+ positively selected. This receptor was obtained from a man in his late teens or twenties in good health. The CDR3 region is CASRAPDRANEKLFF. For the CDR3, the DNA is TGTGCCAGCAGAGCCCCGGACAGGGCTAATGAAAAACTGTTTTTT.